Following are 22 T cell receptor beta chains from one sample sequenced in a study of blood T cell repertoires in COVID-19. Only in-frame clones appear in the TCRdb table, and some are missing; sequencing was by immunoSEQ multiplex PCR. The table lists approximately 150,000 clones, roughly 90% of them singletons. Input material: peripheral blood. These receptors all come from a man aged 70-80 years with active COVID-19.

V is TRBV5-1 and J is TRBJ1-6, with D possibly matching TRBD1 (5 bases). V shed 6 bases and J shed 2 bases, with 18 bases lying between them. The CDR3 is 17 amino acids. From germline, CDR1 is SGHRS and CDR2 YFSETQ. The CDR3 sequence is CASTPGGGSTYNSPLHF. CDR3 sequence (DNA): TGCGCCAGCACCCCTGGGGGAGGTTCGACCTATAATTCACCCCTCCACTTT.

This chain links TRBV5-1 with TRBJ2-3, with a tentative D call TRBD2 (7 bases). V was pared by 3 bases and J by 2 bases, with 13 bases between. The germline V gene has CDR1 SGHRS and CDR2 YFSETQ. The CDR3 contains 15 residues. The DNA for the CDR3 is TGCGCCAGCAGCTCCAGAGGGGGGGCCACAGATACGCAGTATTTT. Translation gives CASSSRGGATDTQYF.

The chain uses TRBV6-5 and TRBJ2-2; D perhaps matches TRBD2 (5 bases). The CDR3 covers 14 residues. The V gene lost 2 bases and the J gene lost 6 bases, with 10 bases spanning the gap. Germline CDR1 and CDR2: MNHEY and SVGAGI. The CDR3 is CASSYETNSGELFF. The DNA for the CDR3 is TGTGCCAGCAGTTACGAGACTAATTCCGGGGAGCTGTTTTTT.

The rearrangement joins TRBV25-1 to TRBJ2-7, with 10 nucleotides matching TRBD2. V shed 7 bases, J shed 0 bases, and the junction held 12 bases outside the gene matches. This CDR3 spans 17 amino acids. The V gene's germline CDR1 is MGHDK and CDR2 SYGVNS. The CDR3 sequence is CASTPGTSAGSSYEQYF. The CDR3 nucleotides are TGTGCCAGCACCCCCGGGACTAGCGCCGGTAGCTCCTACGAGCAGTACTTC.

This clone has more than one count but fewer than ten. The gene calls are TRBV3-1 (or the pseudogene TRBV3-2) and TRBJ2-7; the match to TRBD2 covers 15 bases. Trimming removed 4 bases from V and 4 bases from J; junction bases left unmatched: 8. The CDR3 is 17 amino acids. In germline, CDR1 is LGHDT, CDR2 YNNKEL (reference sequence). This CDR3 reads CASSPRTSGRAGYEQYF. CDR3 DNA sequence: TGTGCCAGCAGCCCCCGGACTAGCGGGAGGGCCGGTTACGAGCAGTACTTC.

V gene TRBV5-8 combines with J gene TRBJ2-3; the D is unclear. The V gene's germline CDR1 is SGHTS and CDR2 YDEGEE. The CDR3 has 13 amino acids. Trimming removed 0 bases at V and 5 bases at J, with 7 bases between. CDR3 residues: CASSLGAGDTQYF. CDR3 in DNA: TGTGCCAGCAGCTTGGGGGCTGGAGATACGCAGTATTTT. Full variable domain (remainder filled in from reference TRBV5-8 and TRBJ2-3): EAGVTQSPTHLIKTRGQQATLRCSPISGHTSVYWYQQALGLGLQFLLWYDEGEERNRGNFPPRFSGRQFPNYSSELNVNALELEDSALYLCASSLGAGDTQYFGPGTRLTVL.

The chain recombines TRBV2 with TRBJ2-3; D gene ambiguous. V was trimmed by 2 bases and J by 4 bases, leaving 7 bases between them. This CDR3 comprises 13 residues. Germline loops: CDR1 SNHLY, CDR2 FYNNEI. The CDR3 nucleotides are TGTGCCAGCAGTGAATCAGTGGCAGATACGCAGTATTTT. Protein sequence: CASSESVADTQYF.

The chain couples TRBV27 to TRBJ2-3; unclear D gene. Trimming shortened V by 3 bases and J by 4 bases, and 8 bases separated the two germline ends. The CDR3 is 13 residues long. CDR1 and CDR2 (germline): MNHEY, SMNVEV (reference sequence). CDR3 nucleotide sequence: TGTGCCAGCAGTTTGTTTAGTGCAGATACGCAGTATTTT. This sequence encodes CASSLFSADTQYF.

CDR3 DNA sequence: TGTGCCAGCAGGGGGACTAGCATTTACGAGCAGTACTTC. Translating gives CASRGTSIYEQYF. This rearrangement joins TRBV28 to TRBJ2-7, with TRBD2 identical over 9 bases. V lost 6 bases and J lost 4; bases outside the gene matches: 4. This CDR3 comprises 13 residues. Germline V gene data show CDR1 as MDHEN and CDR2 as SYDVKM.

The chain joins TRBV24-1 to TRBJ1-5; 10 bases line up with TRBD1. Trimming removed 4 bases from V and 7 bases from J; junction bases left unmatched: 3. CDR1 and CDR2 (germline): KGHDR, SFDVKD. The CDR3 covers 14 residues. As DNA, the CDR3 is TGTGCCACCAGTGACGGGACAGGGGACCAGCCCCAGCATTTT. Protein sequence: CATSDGTGDQPQHF.

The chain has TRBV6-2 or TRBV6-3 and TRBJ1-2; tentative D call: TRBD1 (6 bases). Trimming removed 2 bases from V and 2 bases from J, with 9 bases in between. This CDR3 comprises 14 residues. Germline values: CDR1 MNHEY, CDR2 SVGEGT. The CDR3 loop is CASSYRGSNYGYTF. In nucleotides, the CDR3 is TGTGCCAGCAGTTACAGGGGGTCCAACTATGGCTACACCTTC.

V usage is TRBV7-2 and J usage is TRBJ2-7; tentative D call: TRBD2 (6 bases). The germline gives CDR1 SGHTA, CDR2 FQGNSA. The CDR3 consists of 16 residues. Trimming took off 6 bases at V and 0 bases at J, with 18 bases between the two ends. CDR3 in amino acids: CASRPDSGPGSYEQYF. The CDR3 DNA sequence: TGTGCCAGCAGACCTGATAGCGGCCCAGGCTCCTACGAGCAGTACTTC.

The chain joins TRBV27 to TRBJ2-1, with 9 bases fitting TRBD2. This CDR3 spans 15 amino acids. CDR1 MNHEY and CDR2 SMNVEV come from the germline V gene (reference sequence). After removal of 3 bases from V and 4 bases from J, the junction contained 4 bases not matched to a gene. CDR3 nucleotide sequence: TGTGCCAGCAGTTTTAATAGCGGGAGATACAATGAGCAGTTCTTC. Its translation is CASSFNSGRYNEQFF.

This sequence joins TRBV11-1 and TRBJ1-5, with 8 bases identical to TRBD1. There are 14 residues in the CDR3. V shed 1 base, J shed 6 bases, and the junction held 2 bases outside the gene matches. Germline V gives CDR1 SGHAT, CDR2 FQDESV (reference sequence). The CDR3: CASSLGRGRQPQHF. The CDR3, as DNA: TGTGCCAGCAGCTTAGGCAGGGGGCGTCAGCCCCAGCATTTT. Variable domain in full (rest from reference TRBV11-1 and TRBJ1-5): EAEVAQSPRYKITEKSQAVAFWCDPISGHATLYWYRQILGQGPELLVQFQDESVVDDSQLPKDRFSAERLKGVDSTLKIQPAELGDSAMYLCASSLGRGRQPQHFGDGTRLSIL.

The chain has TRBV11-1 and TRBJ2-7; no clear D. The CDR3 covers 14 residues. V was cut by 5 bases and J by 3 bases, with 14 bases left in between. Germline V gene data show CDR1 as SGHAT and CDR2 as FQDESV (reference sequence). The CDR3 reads CASSPTRQYYEQYF. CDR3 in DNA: TGTGCCAGCAGCCCCACCCGCCAGTACTACGAGCAGTACTTC.

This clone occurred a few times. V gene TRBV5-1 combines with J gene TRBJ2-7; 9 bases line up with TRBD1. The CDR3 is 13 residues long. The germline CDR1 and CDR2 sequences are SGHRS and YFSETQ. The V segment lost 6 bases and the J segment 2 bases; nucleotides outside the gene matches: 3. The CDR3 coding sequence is TGCGCCAGCAAAGGGACAGGGACCTACGAGCAGTACTTC. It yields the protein CASKGTGTYEQYF.

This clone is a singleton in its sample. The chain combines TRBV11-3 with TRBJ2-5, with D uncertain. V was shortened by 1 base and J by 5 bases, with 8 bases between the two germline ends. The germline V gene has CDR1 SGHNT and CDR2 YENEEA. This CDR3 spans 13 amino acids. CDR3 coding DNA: TGTGCCAGCAGCTTAGGGCCCAGGGAGACCCAGTACTTC. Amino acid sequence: CASSLGPRETQYF.

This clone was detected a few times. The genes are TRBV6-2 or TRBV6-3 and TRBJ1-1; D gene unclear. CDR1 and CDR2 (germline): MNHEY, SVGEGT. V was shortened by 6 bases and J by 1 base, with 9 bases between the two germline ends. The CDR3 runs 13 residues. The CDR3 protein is CASSLRRNTEAFF. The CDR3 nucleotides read TGTGCCAGCAGCCTGAGGAGGAACACTGAAGCTTTCTTT.

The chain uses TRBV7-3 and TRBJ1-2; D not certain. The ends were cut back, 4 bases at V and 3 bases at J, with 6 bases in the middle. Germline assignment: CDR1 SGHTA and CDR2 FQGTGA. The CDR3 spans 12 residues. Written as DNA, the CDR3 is TGTGCCAGCAGCTCCGGTGACTATGGCTACACCTTC. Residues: CASSSGDYGYTF.

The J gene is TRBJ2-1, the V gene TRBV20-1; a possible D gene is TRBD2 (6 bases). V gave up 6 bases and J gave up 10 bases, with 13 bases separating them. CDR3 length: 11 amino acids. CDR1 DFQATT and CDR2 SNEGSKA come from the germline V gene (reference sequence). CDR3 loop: CSARLDLEQFF. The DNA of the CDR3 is TGCAGTGCGAGACTAGACCTGGAGCAGTTCTTC.

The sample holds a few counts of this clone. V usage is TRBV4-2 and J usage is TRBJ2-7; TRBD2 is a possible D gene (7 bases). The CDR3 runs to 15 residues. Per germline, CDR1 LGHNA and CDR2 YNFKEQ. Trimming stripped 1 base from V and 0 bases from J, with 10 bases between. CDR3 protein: CASSQAAGASYEQYF. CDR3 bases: TGTGCCAGCAGCCAAGCGGCGGGGGCCTCCTACGAGCAGTACTTC.

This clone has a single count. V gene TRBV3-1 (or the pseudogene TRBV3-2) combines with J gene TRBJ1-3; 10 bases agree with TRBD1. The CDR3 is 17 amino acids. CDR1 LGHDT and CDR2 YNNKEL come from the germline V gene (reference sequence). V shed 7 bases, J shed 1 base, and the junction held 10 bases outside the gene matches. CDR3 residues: CASITPGTGESGNTIYF. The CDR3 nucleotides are TGTGCCAGCATCACACCCGGGACAGGGGAATCTGGAAACACCATATATTTT.